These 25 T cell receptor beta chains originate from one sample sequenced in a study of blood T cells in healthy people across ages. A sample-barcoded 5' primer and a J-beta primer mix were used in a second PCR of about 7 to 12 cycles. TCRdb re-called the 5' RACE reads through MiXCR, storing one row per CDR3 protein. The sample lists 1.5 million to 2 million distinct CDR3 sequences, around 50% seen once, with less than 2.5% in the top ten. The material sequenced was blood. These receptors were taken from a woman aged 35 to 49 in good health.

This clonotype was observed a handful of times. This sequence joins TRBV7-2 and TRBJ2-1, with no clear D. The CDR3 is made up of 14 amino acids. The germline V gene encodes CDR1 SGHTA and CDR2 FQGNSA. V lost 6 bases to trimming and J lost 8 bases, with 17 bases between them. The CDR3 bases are TGTGCCAGCAGACCTGCAACTCCGGGTTATGAGCAGTTCTTC. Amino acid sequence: CASRPATPGYEQFF.

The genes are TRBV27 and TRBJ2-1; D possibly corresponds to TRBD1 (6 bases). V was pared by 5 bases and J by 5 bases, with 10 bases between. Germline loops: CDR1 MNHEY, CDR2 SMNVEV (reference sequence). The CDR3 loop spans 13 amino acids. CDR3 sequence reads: CASSIRDNNEQFF. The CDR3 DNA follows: TGTGCCAGCAGTATCCGGGACAACAATGAGCAGTTCTTC.

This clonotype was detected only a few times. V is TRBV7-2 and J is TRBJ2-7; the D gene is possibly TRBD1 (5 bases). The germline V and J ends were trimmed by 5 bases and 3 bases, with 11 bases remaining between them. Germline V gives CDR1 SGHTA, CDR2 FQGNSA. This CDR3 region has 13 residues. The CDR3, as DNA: TGTGCCAGCAGCGCTAGGGGCCTCTACGAGCAGTACTTC. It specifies CASSARGLYEQYF. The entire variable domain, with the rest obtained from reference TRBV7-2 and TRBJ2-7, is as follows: GAGVSQSPSNKVTEKGKDVELRCDPISGHTALYWYRQSLGQGLEFLIYFQGNSAPDKSGLPSDRFSAERTGGSVSTLTIQRTQQEDSAVYLCASSARGLYEQYFGPGTRLTVT.

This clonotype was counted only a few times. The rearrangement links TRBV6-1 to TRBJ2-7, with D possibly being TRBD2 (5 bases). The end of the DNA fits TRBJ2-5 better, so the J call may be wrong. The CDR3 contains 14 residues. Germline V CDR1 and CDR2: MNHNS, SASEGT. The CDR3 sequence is CASSEGASRETQYF. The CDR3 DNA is TGTGCCAGCAGTGAAGGGGCTAGCAGGGAGACCCAGTACTTC.

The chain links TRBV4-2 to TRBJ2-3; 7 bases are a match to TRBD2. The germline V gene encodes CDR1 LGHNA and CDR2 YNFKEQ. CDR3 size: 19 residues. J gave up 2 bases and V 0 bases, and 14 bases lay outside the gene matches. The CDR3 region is CASSQDSVAGRGYTDTQYF. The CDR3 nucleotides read TGTGCCAGCAGCCAAGACAGCGTTGCAGGGCGGGGGTACACAGATACGCAGTATTTT.

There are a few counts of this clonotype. Here the CDR3 reads CASSFYPVGRGDEQYF. CDR3 DNA: TGTGCCAGCAGTTTTTACCCCGTCGGGAGGGGAGACGAGCAGTACTTC. V is TRBV27 and J is TRBJ2-7; TRBD2 agrees at 8 bases. The CDR3 covers 16 residues. The trim removed 3 bases at V and 5 bases at J, leaving 12 bases unmatched. Germline assignment: CDR1 MNHEY and CDR2 SMNVEV (reference sequence).

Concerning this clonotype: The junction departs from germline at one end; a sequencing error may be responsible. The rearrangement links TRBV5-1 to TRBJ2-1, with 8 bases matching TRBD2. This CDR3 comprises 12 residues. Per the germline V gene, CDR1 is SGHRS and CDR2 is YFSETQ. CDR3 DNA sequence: TGCGCCGGCAGCTCTAGCGGGAATGAGCAGTTCTTC. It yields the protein CAGSSSGNEQFF.

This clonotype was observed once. CDR3 DNA sequence: TGTGCCAGCAGGGAGGGGCAGGGGAGGTCCTACGAGCAGTACTTC. This translates into CASREGQGRSYEQYF. The gene calls are TRBV12-3 or TRBV12-4 and TRBJ2-7; D tentatively fits TRBD1 or TRBD2 (6 bases each). Trimming left V 6 bases short and J 1 base short, with 16 bases between. The CDR3 is 15 amino acids.

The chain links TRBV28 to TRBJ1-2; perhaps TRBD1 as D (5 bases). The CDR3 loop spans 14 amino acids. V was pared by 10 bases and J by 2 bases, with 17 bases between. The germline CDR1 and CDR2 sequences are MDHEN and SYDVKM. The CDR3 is CATWFGGNNYGYTF. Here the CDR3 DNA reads TGTGCCACCTGGTTTGGGGGGAACAACTATGGCTACACCTTC.

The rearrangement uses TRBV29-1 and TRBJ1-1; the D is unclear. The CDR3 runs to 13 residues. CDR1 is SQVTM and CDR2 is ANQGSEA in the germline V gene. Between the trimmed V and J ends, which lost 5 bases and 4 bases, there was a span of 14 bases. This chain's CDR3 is CSVKPAASTEAFF. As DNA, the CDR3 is TGCAGCGTTAAGCCCGCCGCGAGCACTGAAGCTTTCTTT.

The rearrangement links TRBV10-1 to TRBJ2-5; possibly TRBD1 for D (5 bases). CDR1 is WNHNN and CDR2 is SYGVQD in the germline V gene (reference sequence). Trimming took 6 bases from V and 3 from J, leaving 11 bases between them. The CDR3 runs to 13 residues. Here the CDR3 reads CASRAGMEETQYF. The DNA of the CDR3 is TGCGCCAGCAGGGCAGGGATGGAAGAGACCCAGTACTTC.

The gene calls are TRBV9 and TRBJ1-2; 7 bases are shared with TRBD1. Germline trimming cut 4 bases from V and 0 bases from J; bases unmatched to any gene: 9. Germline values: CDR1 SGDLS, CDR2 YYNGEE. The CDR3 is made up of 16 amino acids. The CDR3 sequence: CASSPLDRAANYGYTF. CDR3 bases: TGTGCCAGCAGCCCCTTAGACAGGGCCGCTAACTATGGCTACACCTTC.

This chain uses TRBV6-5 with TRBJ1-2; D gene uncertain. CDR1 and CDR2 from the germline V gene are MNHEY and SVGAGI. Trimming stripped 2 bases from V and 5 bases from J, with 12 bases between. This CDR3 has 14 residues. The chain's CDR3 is CASSYLPWTYGYTF. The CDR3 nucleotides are TGTGCCAGCAGTTACCTGCCCTGGACGTATGGCTACACCTTC.

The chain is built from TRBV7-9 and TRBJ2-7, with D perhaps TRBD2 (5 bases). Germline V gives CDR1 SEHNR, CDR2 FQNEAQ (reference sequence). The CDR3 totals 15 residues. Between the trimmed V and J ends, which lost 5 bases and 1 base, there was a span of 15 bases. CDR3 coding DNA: TGTGCCAGCAGCCGAGCGGATTTCCAATCCTACGAGCAGTACTTC. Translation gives CASSRADFQSYEQYF. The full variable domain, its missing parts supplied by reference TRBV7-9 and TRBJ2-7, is DTGVSQNPRHKITKRGQNVTFRCDPISEHNRLYWYRQTLGQGPEFLTYFQNEAQLEKSRLLSDRFSAERPKGSFSTLEIQRTEQGDSAMYLCASSRADFQSYEQYFGPGTRLTVT.

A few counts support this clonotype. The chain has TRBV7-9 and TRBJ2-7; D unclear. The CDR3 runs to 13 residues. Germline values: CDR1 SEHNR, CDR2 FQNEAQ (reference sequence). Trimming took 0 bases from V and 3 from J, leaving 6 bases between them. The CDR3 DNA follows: TGTGCCAGCAGCTTAGCGACCATCTACGAGCAGTACTTC. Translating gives CASSLATIYEQYF.

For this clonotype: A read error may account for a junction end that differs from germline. The chain's CDR3 is CASSLVVGGQGSYNEHFF. As DNA, the CDR3 is TGCGCCAGCAGCTTGGTGGTCGGGGGACAGGGCTCCTACAATGAGCACTTCTTC. V usage is TRBV5-1 and J usage is TRBJ2-1; 9 positions agree with TRBD1. The CDR3 spans 18 residues. CDR1 and CDR2 from the germline V gene are SGHRS and YFSETQ.

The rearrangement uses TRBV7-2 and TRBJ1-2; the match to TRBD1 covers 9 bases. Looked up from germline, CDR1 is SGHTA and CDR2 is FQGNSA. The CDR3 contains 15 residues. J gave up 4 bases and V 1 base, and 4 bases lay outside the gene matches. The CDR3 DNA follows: TGTGCCAGCAGCTTAGGGGACAGGGCGCTCTATGGCTACACCTTC. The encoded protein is CASSLGDRALYGYTF.

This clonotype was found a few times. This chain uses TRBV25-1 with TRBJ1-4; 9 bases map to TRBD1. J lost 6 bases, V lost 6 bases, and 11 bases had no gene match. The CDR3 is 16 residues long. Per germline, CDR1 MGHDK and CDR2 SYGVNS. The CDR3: CASSPSTGQGDEKLFF. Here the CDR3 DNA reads TGTGCCAGCAGCCCGTCGACGGGACAGGGAGATGAAAAACTGTTTTTT.

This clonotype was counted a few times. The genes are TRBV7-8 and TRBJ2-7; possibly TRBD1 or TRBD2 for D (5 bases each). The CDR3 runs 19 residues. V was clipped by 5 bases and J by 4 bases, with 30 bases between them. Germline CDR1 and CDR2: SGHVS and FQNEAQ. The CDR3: CASSIIRGGLSGRGYEQYF. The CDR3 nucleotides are TGTGCCAGCAGCATAATCCGGGGCGGGTTATCGGGACGCGGATACGAGCAGTACTTC.

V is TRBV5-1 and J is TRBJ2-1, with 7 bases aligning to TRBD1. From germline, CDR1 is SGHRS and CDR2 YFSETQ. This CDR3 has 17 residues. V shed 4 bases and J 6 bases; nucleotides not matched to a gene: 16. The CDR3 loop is CASSRPLRRTGLNEQFF. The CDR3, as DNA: TGCGCCAGCAGCCGCCCGCTACGCCGGACAGGCCTCAATGAGCAGTTCTTC.

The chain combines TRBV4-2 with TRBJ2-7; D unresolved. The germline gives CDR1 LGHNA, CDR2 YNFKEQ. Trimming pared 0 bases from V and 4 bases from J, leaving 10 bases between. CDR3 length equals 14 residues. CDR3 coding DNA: TGTGCCAGCAGCCAAGAATCCGTGGGATACGAGCAGTACTTC. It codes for CASSQESVGYEQYF.

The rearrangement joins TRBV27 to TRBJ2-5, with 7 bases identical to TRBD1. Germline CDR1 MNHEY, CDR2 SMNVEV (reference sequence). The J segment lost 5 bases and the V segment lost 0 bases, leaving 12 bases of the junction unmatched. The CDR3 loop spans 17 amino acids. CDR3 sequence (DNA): TGTGCCAGCAGTTTATCGTTTACAGGGGCCGCCGAGGAGACCCAGTACTTC. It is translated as CASSLSFTGAAEETQYF.

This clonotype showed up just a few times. CDR3 amino acids: CASSHQGARTEAFF. CDR3 sequence (DNA): TGCGCCAGCAGCCACCAGGGGGCGAGGACTGAAGCTTTCTTT. The J gene is TRBJ1-1, the V gene TRBV4-3; 8 nucleotides match TRBD1. V was pared by 3 bases and J by 5 bases, with 5 bases of the junction left unmatched. CDR1 is LGHNA, CDR2 YSLEER, per germline. The CDR3 extends over 14 amino acids.

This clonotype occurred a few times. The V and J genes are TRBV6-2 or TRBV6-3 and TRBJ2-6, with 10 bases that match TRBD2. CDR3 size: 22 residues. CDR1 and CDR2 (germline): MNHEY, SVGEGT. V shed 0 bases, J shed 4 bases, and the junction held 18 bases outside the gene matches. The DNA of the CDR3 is TGTGCCAGCAGTTACTCAAGTCGTTCTAGCGGGGGCCCTATGTCCGGGGCCAACGTCCTGACTTTC. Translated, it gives CASSYSSRSSGGPMSGANVLTF.

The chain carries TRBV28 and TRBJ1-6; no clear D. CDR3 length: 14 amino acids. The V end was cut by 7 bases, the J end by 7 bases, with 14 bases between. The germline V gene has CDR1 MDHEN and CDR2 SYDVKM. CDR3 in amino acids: CASTSHGGNSPLHF. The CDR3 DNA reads TGTGCCAGCACCTCCCACGGTGGCAATTCACCCCTCCACTTT.